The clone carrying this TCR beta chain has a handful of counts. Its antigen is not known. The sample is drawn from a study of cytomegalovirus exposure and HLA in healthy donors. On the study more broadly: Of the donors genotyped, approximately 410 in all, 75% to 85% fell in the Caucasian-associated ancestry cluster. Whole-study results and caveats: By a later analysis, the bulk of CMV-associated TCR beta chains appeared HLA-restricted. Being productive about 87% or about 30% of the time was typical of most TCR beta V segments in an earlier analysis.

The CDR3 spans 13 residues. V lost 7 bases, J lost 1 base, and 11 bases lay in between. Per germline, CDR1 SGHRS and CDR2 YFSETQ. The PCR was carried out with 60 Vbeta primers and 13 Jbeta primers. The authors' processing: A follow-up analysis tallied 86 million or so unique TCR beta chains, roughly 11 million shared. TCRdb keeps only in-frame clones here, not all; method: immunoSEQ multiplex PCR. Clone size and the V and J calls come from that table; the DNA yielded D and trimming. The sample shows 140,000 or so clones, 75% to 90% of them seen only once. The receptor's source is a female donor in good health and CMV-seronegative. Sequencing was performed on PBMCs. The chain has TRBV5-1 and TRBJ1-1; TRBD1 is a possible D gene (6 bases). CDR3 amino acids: CASSQGQNTEAFF. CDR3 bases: TGCGCCAGCTCACAGGGCCAGAACACTGAAGCTTTCTTT.